Below, 20 T cell receptor beta chains from the same sample are listed, as sequenced in a study of blood T cell repertoires in COVID-19. This table comes from immunoSEQ multiplex PCR, and its TCRdb copy is limited to in-frame clones, with some not included. The table includes approximately 190,000 clones, approximately 84% detected once. The sequenced material came from peripheral blood. The origin of the receptors is a human donor with acute or convalescent COVID-19. The donor label of this sample is uncertain.

The V call is TRBV11-2, the J call TRBJ2-7; a possible D gene is TRBD1 (6 bases). V gave up 1 base and J gave up 3 bases, with 13 bases separating them. This CDR3 has 15 amino acids. The germline CDR1 and CDR2 sequences are SGHAT and FQNNGV. The CDR3 loop is CASSLVYGTFYEQYF. The DNA of the CDR3 is TGTGCCAGCAGCTTAGTGTACGGGACATTCTACGAGCAGTACTTC.

V and J are TRBV7-2 and TRBJ2-7; the D gene is possibly TRBD1 (5 bases). CDR1 and CDR2 from the germline V gene are SGHTA and FQGNSA. Trimming left V 4 bases short and J 3 bases short, with 19 bases between. This CDR3 has 16 amino acids. CDR3 DNA: TGTGCCAGCAGCTCCTATCCAGGGTCCCACTACTACGAGCAGTACTTC. Translating it yields CASSSYPGSHYYEQYF.

V usage is TRBV5-3 and J usage is TRBJ1-2; no clear D. TRBV5-3 falls under the ORF class, with uncertain function. This CDR3 has 12 residues. Trimming removed 4 bases from V and 8 bases from J, with 12 bases in between. CDR3 loop: CARSPGKGGYTF. The CDR3 coding sequence is TGTGCCAGAAGCCCCGGGAAAGGGGGCTACACCTTC.

The chain uses TRBV12-3 or TRBV12-4 and TRBJ2-2, with TRBD1 as a possible D gene (5 bases). Trimming took 5 bases from V and 7 from J, leaving 8 bases between them. This CDR3 is built from 12 residues. The CDR3 region is CASSQGGGELFF. DNA of the CDR3: TGTGCCAGCAGTCAGGGTGGCGGGGAGCTGTTTTTT.

V is TRBV7-9 and J is TRBJ1-2, with 9 positions matching TRBD1. In germline, CDR1 is SEHNR, CDR2 FQNEAQ (reference sequence). The CDR3 covers 14 residues. V was clipped by 5 bases and J by 3 bases; unmatched bases: 4. CDR3 DNA sequence: TGTGCCAGCAGCAGACAGGGGGTAGACTATGGCTACACCTTC. Amino acid sequence: CASSRQGVDYGYTF.

V is TRBV5-1 and J is TRBJ1-5; TRBD1 matches at 8 bases. Germline CDR1 is SGHRS and CDR2 is YFSETQ. V shed 2 bases, J shed 10 bases, and the junction held 5 bases outside the gene matches. The CDR3 runs to 13 residues. The CDR3 DNA is TGCGCCAGCAGCTTTGACAGGGGTGAACCCCAGCATTTT. Its protein product is CASSFDRGEPQHF.

This rearrangement joins TRBV20-1 to TRBJ1-5, with D tentatively TRBD1 (5 bases). Trimming stripped 3 bases from V and 6 bases from J, with 18 bases between. The CDR3 is 15 residues long. CDR1 DFQATT and CDR2 SNEGSKA come from the germline V gene (reference sequence). CDR3 nucleotides: TGCAGTGCTAGTGGGGCTGGCTGGGGGGGTCAGCCCCAGCATTTT. Residues: CSASGAGWGGQPQHF.

The chain has TRBV5-1 and TRBJ2-5; TRBD2 is a possible D gene (5 bases). Germline CDR1 reads SGHRS; CDR2 reads YFSETQ. Trimming took 5 bases from V and 2 from J, leaving 16 bases between them. The CDR3 sequence is 15 residues long. The CDR3 DNA is TGCGCCAGCAGTTGGAGGCCTTCCCAACAAGAGACCCAGTACTTC. It is translated as CASSWRPSQQETQYF.

CDR3 sequence: CASSLDGGGNSPLHF. For the CDR3, the DNA is TGCGCCAGCAGCTTGGACGGCGGGGGGAATTCACCCCTCCACTTT. J is TRBJ1-6 and V is TRBV5-1, with TRBD1 as a possible D gene (5 bases). Germline assignment: CDR1 SGHRS and CDR2 YFSETQ. This CDR3 is 15 amino acids long. V was cut by 0 bases and J by 7 bases, with 11 bases left in between.

This rearrangement joins TRBV5-5 to TRBJ1-5; D is unclear. CDR3 length: 15 residues. V shed 2 bases and J shed 0 bases, with 9 bases lying between them. Germline values: CDR1 SGHKS, CDR2 YYEKEE (reference sequence). The CDR3 spells CASSLFGDSNQPQHF. The DNA for the CDR3 is TGTGCCAGCAGCTTATTCGGAGATAGCAATCAGCCCCAGCATTTT.

This clone came up once. V usage is TRBV7-2 and J usage is TRBJ1-3; D not certain. The CDR3 runs 15 residues. Trimming took off 2 bases at V and 0 bases at J, with 8 bases between the two ends. From germline, CDR1 is SGHTA and CDR2 FQGNSA. The DNA of the CDR3 is TGTGCCAGCAGCTTACCGGGGAGCTCTGGAAACACCATATATTTT. Residues: CASSLPGSSGNTIYF.

The rearrangement joins TRBV19 to TRBJ1-4; D gene ambiguous. The CDR3 is 13 residues long. The germline V gene encodes CDR1 LNHDA and CDR2 SQIVND (reference sequence). Trimming stripped 5 bases from V and 4 bases from J, with 8 bases between. CDR3 DNA sequence: TGTGCCAGTAGTCGTGGGCTTAATGAAAAACTGTTTTTT. It translates to CASSRGLNEKLFF.

This clone came up once. The V call is TRBV12-3 or TRBV12-4, the J call TRBJ1-1, with D tentatively TRBD1 (5 bases). With 6 bases removed from V and 2 bases from J, the gap between germline ends came to 10 bases. The CDR3 runs to 13 residues. This CDR3 is CASRGGGNTEAFF. In nucleotides, the CDR3 is TGTGCCAGCAGGGGCGGGGGAAACACTGAAGCTTTCTTT.

The gene calls are TRBV30 and TRBJ1-1; no clear D gene. Germline-derived CDR1 and CDR2 are GTSNPN and SVGIG (reference sequence). V was pared by 6 bases and J by 6 bases, with 11 bases between. The CDR3 covers 11 residues. CDR3 sequence reads: CACGERAEAFF. In nucleotides, the CDR3 is TGTGCCTGCGGGGAGAGGGCTGAAGCTTTCTTT. The full variable domain, its missing parts supplied by reference TRBV30 and TRBJ1-1, is SQTIHQWPATLVQPVGSPLSLECTVEGTSNPNLYWYRQAAGRGLQLLFYSVGIGQISSEVPQNLSASRPQDRQFILSSKKLLLSDSGFYLCACGERAEAFFGQGTRLTVV.

The chain carries TRBV10-1 and TRBJ2-3, with 9 bases fitting TRBD1. The CDR3 spans 13 residues. Germline V gene lookup returns CDR1 WNHNN and CDR2 SYGVQD (reference sequence). J gave up 3 bases and V 8 bases, and 3 bases lay outside the gene matches. In DNA form, the CDR3 reads TGCGCCAGCTCCGGACAGGGGACAGATACGCAGTATTTT. Its protein is CASSGQGTDTQYF.

The CDR3: CASRSQPGQGAGANVLTF. The CDR3 bases are TGTGCCAGCAGGTCTCAACCGGGACAGGGGGCTGGGGCCAACGTCCTGACTTTC. The chain has TRBV2 and TRBJ2-6; 11 bases align to TRBD1. V was clipped by 6 bases and J by 2 bases; unmatched bases: 9. CDR3 size: 18 residues. Germline-derived CDR1 and CDR2 are SNHLY and FYNNEI.

This chain uses TRBV14 with TRBJ2-7, with 7 bases identical to TRBD2. Per the germline V gene, CDR1 is SGHDN and CDR2 is FVKESK. The trim removed 5 bases at V and 6 bases at J, leaving 7 bases unmatched. The length of the CDR3 is 13 residues. The CDR3 is CASSWDYSGEQYF. The CDR3 nucleotides read TGTGCCAGCAGCTGGGACTACTCGGGCGAGCAGTACTTC.

The V gene is TRBV6-6, the J gene TRBJ1-3; TRBD1 aligns across 9 bases. CDR3 length equals 16 residues. CDR1 and CDR2 (germline): MNHNY, SVGAGI (reference sequence). V gave up 6 bases and J gave up 1 base; unmatched junction bases: 7. CDR3 in amino acids: CASRPGTGISGNTIYF. The CDR3 DNA reads as TGTGCCAGCAGGCCCGGGACAGGGATATCTGGAAACACCATATATTTT.

The chain uses TRBV5-4 and TRBJ2-5, with D tentatively TRBD1 (6 bases). V was cut by 0 bases and J by 4 bases, with 7 bases left in between. Germline CDR1 and CDR2: SGHNT and YYREEE (reference sequence). This CDR3 comprises 13 residues. For the CDR3, the DNA is TGTGCCAGCAGCTTGGGAGGGGGAGAGACCCAGTACTTC. Protein: CASSLGGGETQYF.

The V gene is TRBV24-1, the J gene TRBJ1-2; 9 nucleotides align to TRBD1. The CDR3 totals 14 residues. V lost 3 bases, J lost 6 bases, and 4 bases stayed unmatched. Germline-derived CDR1 and CDR2 are KGHDR and SFDVKD. CDR3 sequence: CATSDDRGTDGYTF. In DNA, the CDR3 is TGTGCCACCAGTGATGACAGGGGGACTGATGGCTACACCTTC.